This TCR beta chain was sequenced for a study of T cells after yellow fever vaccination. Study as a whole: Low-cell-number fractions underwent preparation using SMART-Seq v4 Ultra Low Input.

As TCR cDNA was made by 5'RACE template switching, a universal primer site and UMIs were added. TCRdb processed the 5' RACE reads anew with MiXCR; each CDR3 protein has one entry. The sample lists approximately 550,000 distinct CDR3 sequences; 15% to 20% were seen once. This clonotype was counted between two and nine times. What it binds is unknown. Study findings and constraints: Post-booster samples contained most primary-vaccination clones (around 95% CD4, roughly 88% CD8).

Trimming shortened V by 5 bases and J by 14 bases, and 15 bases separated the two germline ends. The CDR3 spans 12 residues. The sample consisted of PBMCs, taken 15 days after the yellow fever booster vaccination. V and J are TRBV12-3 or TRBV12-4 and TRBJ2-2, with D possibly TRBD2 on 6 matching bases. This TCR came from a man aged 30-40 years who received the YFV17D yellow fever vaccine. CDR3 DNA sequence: TGTGCCAGCAGTGTGGAGGGCCGCGGCCTGTTTTTT. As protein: CASSVEGRGLFF.